Following are 22 T cell receptor beta chains from one sample sequenced in a study of graft-versus-host responses after intestinal transplantation. These TCRs' antigens remain unknown. Generated by immunoSEQ multiplex PCR, the TCRdb table keeps only in-frame clones and is missing some. The repertoire consists of 75,000 to 90,000 clones, with roughly 91% occurring once and the leading ten covering less than 0.4%. The starting material was unstimulated CD4+ T cells sorted from spleen or lymph node cells, obtained before intestinal transplant. Receptor source: a human donor who received an intestinal transplant.

The CDR3 coding sequence is TGTGCCAGTAGTCCTACGTGGGTAGCTATGGATGGCTACACCTTC. Its translation: CASSPTWVAMDGYTF. The rearrangement links TRBV19 to TRBJ1-2, with unresolved D. V was shortened by 5 bases and J by 6 bases, with 19 bases between the two germline ends. The CDR3 consists of 15 residues. Looked up from germline, CDR1 is LNHDA and CDR2 is SQIVND (reference sequence).

CDR3 protein: CASTGGGEQYF. Written as DNA, the CDR3 is TGTGCCAGCACCGGGGGGGGCGAGCAGTACTTC. This rearrangement joins TRBV21-1 to TRBJ2-7; the DNA was not compared with TRBD2, the D call given in the table. TRBV21-1 is marked as a pseudogene. This CDR3 region has 11 residues.

The chain recombines TRBV19 with TRBJ1-2; 7 nucleotides align to TRBD1. Germline lookup yields CDR1 LNHDA and CDR2 SQIVND (reference sequence). The CDR3 covers 15 residues. V dropped 5 bases and J dropped 2; count of bases not matched to a gene: 8. CDR3 loop: CASSVRDSWNYGYTF. DNA for the CDR3: TGTGCCAGTAGTGTCCGGGACAGTTGGAACTATGGCTACACCTTC.

This chain connects TRBV28 to TRBJ2-2, with 10 bases fitting TRBD1. Germline values: CDR1 MDHEN, CDR2 SYDVKM. The CDR3 extends over 16 amino acids. Germline trimming cut 6 bases from V and 4 bases from J; bases unmatched to any gene: 8. CDR3: CASRINGQGVTGELFF. Here the CDR3 DNA reads TGTGCCAGCAGGATTAATGGACAGGGGGTCACCGGGGAGCTGTTTTTT. Complete variable domain (other parts from reference TRBV28 and TRBJ2-2): DVKVTQSSRYLVKRTGEKVFLECVQDMDHENMFWYRQDPGLGLRLIYFSYDVKMKEKGDIPEGYSVSREKKERFSLILESASTNQTSMYLCASRINGQGVTGELFFGEGSRLTVL.

The rearrangement joins TRBV2 to TRBJ2-1; 13 bases are a match to TRBD2. This CDR3 is 16 amino acids long. The J segment lost 4 bases and the V segment lost 6 bases, leaving 6 bases of the junction unmatched. Looked up from germline, CDR1 is SNHLY and CDR2 is FYNNEI. Here the CDR3 reads CASSEMTSGGYNEQFF. The DNA of the CDR3 is TGTGCCAGCAGCGAAATGACTAGCGGGGGGTACAATGAGCAGTTCTTC.

This chain connects TRBV5-6 to TRBJ2-1, with TRBD2 identical over 12 bases. The V gene end was trimmed by 2 bases and the J gene end by 7 bases; junction bases not matched to a gene: 4. Looked up from germline, CDR1 is SGHDT and CDR2 is YYEEEE. The length of the CDR3 is 15 residues. CDR3 DNA: TGTGCCAGCAGCTTTCGGACTAGCGGGACGAATGAGCAGTTCTTC. Amino acid sequence: CASSFRTSGTNEQFF. Full variable domain (missing parts from reference TRBV5-6 and TRBJ2-1): DAGVTQSPTHLIKTRGQQVTLRCSPKSGHDTVSWYQQALGQGPQFIFQYYEEEERQRGNFPDRFSGHQFPNYSSELNVNALLLGDSALYLCASSFRTSGTNEQFFGPGTRLTVL.

The chain carries TRBV28 and TRBJ2-7; 11 bases map to TRBD2. This CDR3 contains 15 residues. Per the germline V gene, CDR1 is MDHEN and CDR2 is SYDVKM. Trimming removed 3 bases from V and 2 bases from J; junction bases left unmatched: 3. CDR3 coding DNA: TGTGCCAGCAGTTTGGGACTAGCGGTGACCTACGAGCAGTACTTC. It specifies CASSLGLAVTYEQYF.

Here the CDR3 DNA reads TGTGCCAGCAGTGAATGGCAGGGCAGTGAAAAACTGTTTTTT. Translated, it gives CASSEWQGSEKLFF. The chain joins TRBV2 to TRBJ1-4, with a possible D match to TRBD1 (5 bases). Germline CDR1 and CDR2: SNHLY and FYNNEI. Trimming took off 2 bases at V and 7 bases at J, with 11 bases between the two ends. This CDR3 has 14 amino acids.

This clone was found once. The J gene is TRBJ1-6, the V gene TRBV14; TRBD1 matches 7 bases. V lost 8 bases and J lost 6; bases outside the gene matches: 7. From germline, CDR1 is SGHDN and CDR2 FVKESK. The CDR3 has 14 residues. Here the CDR3 reads CASPSGTVNSPLHF. The DNA of the CDR3 is TGTGCCAGCCCCTCCGGGACAGTTAATTCACCCCTCCACTTT.

The chain combines TRBV28 with TRBJ2-1; 8 nucleotides match TRBD2. Germline CDR1 is MDHEN and CDR2 is SYDVKM. The CDR3 is 14 residues long. Trimming removed 5 bases from V and 6 bases from J; junction bases left unmatched: 6. The CDR3 protein is CASSIAGGINEQFF. CDR3 coding DNA: TGTGCCAGCAGTATCGCGGGGGGCATCAATGAGCAGTTCTTC. The full variable domain, completed using reference TRBV28 and TRBJ2-1, is DVKVTQSSRYLVKRTGEKVFLECVQDMDHENMFWYRQDPGLGLRLIYFSYDVKMKEKGDIPEGYSVSREKKERFSLILESASTNQTSMYLCASSIAGGINEQFFGPGTRLTVL.

V usage is TRBV5-1 and J usage is TRBJ1-2, with 10 nucleotides matching TRBD1. The V gene end was trimmed by 4 bases and the J gene end by 3 bases; junction bases not matched to a gene: 6. This CDR3 contains 15 residues. Germline lookup yields CDR1 SGHRS and CDR2 YFSETQ. For the CDR3, the DNA is TGCGCCAGCAGCCAGGGGACAGGGGCGGACTATGGCTACACCTTC. Translation gives CASSQGTGADYGYTF.

The chain links TRBV6-6 to TRBJ2-1; D is undetermined. Trimming removed 3 bases from V and 8 bases from J, with 11 bases in between. In germline, CDR1 is MNHNY, CDR2 SVGAGI (reference sequence). This CDR3 spans 13 amino acids. The CDR3 region has the DNA TGTGCCAGCAGTTATTCTACTACTCATGAGCAGTTCTTC. Protein sequence: CASSYSTTHEQFF.

The gene calls are TRBV10-3 and TRBJ1-5; 10 bases match TRBD1. Germline-derived CDR1 and CDR2 are ENHRY and SYGVKD. The CDR3 sequence is 13 residues long. The ends lost 6 bases at V and 5 bases at J; junction bases unmatched: 1. The CDR3 loop reads CAIRGQGDQPQHF. The CDR3 DNA is TGTGCCATCAGAGGACAGGGGGATCAGCCCCAGCATTTT.

The J gene is TRBJ1-5, the V gene TRBV19; 11 bases line up with TRBD1. The V and J ends lost 4 bases and 4 bases, in that order; junction bases with no gene match: 9. The CDR3 covers 17 residues. Germline V gene data show CDR1 as LNHDA and CDR2 as SQIVND (reference sequence). CDR3 bases: TGTGCCAGTAGTAGACCCTTGGGACAGGGGGTAAATCAGCCCCAGCATTTT. Translated: CASSRPLGQGVNQPQHF.

Remarks on this clone: Other DNA variants within this sample encode the same CDR3. The chain joins TRBV4-1 to TRBJ2-5, with 8 bases that match TRBD1. Germline CDR1 MGHRA, CDR2 YSYEKL. The trim removed 0 bases at V and 1 base at J, leaving 1 base unmatched. The CDR3 contains 15 residues. CDR3 sequence (DNA): TGCGCCAGCAGCCAAGAAGGGACAGGCCAAGAGACCCAGTACTTC. Residues: CASSQEGTGQETQYF.

This chain uses TRBV4-1 with TRBJ2-1; 10 bases match TRBD2. CDR3 size: 17 residues. The V segment lost 4 bases and the J segment 0 bases; nucleotides outside the gene matches: 6. CDR1 is MGHRA and CDR2 is YSYEKL in the germline V gene. The CDR3 sequence: CASSRGTSANSYNEQFF. CDR3 in DNA: TGCGCCAGCAGCCGCGGGACTAGCGCTAACTCCTACAATGAGCAGTTCTTC.

The CDR3 sequence is CSVGTSGSNSGNTIYF. CDR3 in DNA: TGCAGCGTTGGTACCAGCGGGTCCAACTCTGGAAACACCATATATTTT. V is TRBV29-1 and J is TRBJ1-3; D gene unclear. V was shortened by 4 bases and J by 0 bases, with 16 bases between the two germline ends. The CDR3 loop spans 16 amino acids. The V gene's germline CDR1 is SQVTM and CDR2 ANQGSEA.

This chain uses TRBV19 with TRBJ1-6; D might be TRBD1 (5 bases). The V and J ends lost 6 bases and 10 bases respectively, with 19 bases between them. The CDR3 is 15 residues long. Germline V lookup: CDR1 LNHDA, CDR2 SQIVND (reference sequence). The CDR3 nucleotides read TGTGCCAGTAGGCGGGACGGCTCCGATGCCTCACCCCTCCACTTT. As protein: CASRRDGSDASPLHF.

This clone appeared a single time. Other nucleotide sequences in the sample specify the same CDR3. V and J are TRBV28 and TRBJ1-5; TRBD1 might be the D (6 bases). CDR1 and CDR2 (germline): MDHEN, SYDVKM. V shed 3 bases and J shed 4 bases, with 7 bases lying between them. The CDR3 loop spans 13 amino acids. The CDR3 protein is CASSFQGNQPQHF. DNA of the CDR3: TGTGCCAGCAGTTTCCAGGGGAATCAGCCCCAGCATTTT. Filled out from reference TRBV28 and TRBJ1-5, the complete variable domain reads DVKVTQSSRYLVKRTGEKVFLECVQDMDHENMFWYRQDPGLGLRLIYFSYDVKMKEKGDIPEGYSVSREKKERFSLILESASTNQTSMYLCASSFQGNQPQHFGDGTRLSIL.

This chain joins TRBV18 and TRBJ2-1; 8 positions match TRBD1. This CDR3 has 15 residues. Germline V gene lookup returns CDR1 KGHSH and CDR2 LQKENI. Germline trimming cut 1 base from V and 5 bases from J; bases unmatched to any gene: 4. CDR3 DNA sequence: TGTGCCAGCTCACCACTCCAGGGGGCGAACAATGAGCAGTTCTTC. Its protein product is CASSPLQGANNEQFF.

The chain uses TRBV2 and TRBJ1-1, with D unclear. This CDR3 region has 14 residues. V dropped 2 bases and J dropped 0 bases, with 7 bases sitting between them. CDR1 is SNHLY and CDR2 is FYNNEI in the germline V gene. In nucleotides, the CDR3 is TGTGCCAGCAGTGAAAAACAGATGAACACTGAAGCTTTCTTT. Protein: CASSEKQMNTEAFF.

This chain joins TRBV2 and TRBJ1-1; 7 nucleotides line up with TRBD1. The trim removed 6 bases at V and 0 bases at J, leaving 4 bases unmatched. Germline CDR1 SNHLY, CDR2 FYNNEI. The CDR3 has 14 residues. CDR3 sequence reads: CASRDRAMNTEAFF. The CDR3 nucleotides read TGTGCCAGCAGAGACAGGGCGATGAACACTGAAGCTTTCTTT.